This is a list of T cell receptor beta chains from one sample in a study of CD8 T cells in ankylosing spondylitis. TCRdb used MiXCR to reprocess the 5' RACE reads, holding one entry per CDR3 protein. This table holds around 130,000 distinct CDR3 sequences, around 9.7% found once. Sequences were obtained from blood, either unsorted or a sorted T cell fraction (not recorded which). The receptors shown here come from a male donor with ankylosing spondylitis or in good health (not recorded which). CDR3s include the opening cysteine and the closing phenylalanine or tryptophan. The D gene is left open where the match is weak. Expanded clones are given a class, and other clones once, few, many or no size at all.

J gene | D gene | V gene | clone size | CDR3 protein | CDR3 DNA
TRBJ1-2 | . | TRBV7-2 | few | CASSLATGGGNYGYTF | TGTGCCAGCAGCTTAGCAACGGGGGGGGGTAACTATGGCTACACCTTC
TRBJ1-2 | . | TRBV24-1 | many | CATSSSREDGYGYTF | TGTGCCACCAGTTCTTCCCGGGAGGATGGCTATGGCTACACCTTC
TRBJ2-5 | TRBD1 | TRBV9 | many | CASSGQGAETQYF | TGTGCCAGCAGCGGACAGGGGGCAGAGACCCAGTACTTC
TRBJ2-2 | . | TRBV15 | . | CATRRSKGNGELFF | TGTGCCACCAGGAGATCTAAAGGGAACGGGGAGCTGTTTTTT
TRBJ2-2 | . | TRBV18 | many | CASSPSRAPNTGELFF | TGTGCCAGCTCACCTTCCCGGGCCCCGAACACCGGGGAGCTGTTTTTT
TRBJ2-5 | . | TRBV20-1 | few | CSARTETQYF | TGCAGTGCACGCACCGAGACCCAGTACTTC
TRBJ1-3 | . | TRBV28 | many | CASSPLFGSGNTIYF | TGTGCCAGCAGCCCCTTGTTTGGCTCTGGAAACACCATATATTTT
TRBJ2-5 | . | TRBV20-1 | . | CSARGPTQETQYF | TGCAGTGCTAGAGGCCCCACCCAAGAGACCCAGTACTTC
TRBJ1-1 | . | TRBV5-1 | . | CASSLEQGYTEAFF | TGCGCCAGCAGCTTGGAACAGGGTTACACTGAAGCTTTCTTT
TRBJ2-3 | TRBD2 | TRBV9 | . | CASSEGLAGGKTDTQYF | TGTGCCAGCAGCGAAGGACTAGCGGGAGGAAAGACAGATACGCAGTATTTT
TRBJ1-1 | . | TRBV5-1 | many | CASSLDMTNTEAFF | TGCGCCAGCAGCTTGGACATGACAAACACTGAAGCTTTCTTT
TRBJ2-3 | . | TRBV11-1 | many | CASSFRGRTPDTQYF | TGTGCCAGCAGCTTTAGGGGGAGGACCCCCGATACGCAGTATTTT
TRBJ2-5 | . | TRBV7-3 | many | CASSPQSSPLETQYF | TGTGCCAGCAGCCCCCAGTCCTCCCCTCTAGAGACCCAGTACTTC
TRBJ2-7 | . | TRBV20-1 | many | CSAPSPGPRYEQYF | TGCAGTGCACCCTCCCCGGGACCACGCTACGAGCAGTACTTC
TRBJ1-6 | . | TRBV20-1 | many | CSARNRDGDNSPLHF | TGCAGTGCTAGGAACCGGGACGGAGATAATTCACCCCTCCACTTT
TRBJ2-7 | TRBD1 | TRBV5-1 | many | CASSVDRYEQYF | TGCGCCAGCAGCGTGGACAGGTACGAGCAGTACTTC
TRBJ2-7 | TRBD2 | TRBV5-1 | many | CASSLGFRTSESSYEQYF | TGCGCCAGCAGCTTGGGTTTTCGGACTAGCGAGAGCTCCTACGAGCAGTACTTC
TRBJ2-5 | . | TRBV3-1 | . | CASSHRSRGETQYF | TGTGCCAGCAGCCACCGATCCCGAGGAGAGACCCAGTACTTC
TRBJ2-1 | . | TRBV4-3 | many | CASSQGSGFEQFF | TGCGCCAGCAGCCAGGGTAGTGGCTTTGAGCAGTTCTTC
TRBJ2-3 | . | TRBV29-1 | . | CSAPRATSTDTQYF | TGCAGCGCGCCTAGGGCAACCAGCACAGATACGCAGTATTTT
TRBJ2-1 | . | TRBV6-5 | many | CASSYSWTAPYNEQFF | TGTGCCAGCAGTTACTCGTGGACCGCGCCTTACAATGAGCAGTTCTTC
TRBJ2-1 | . | TRBV6-6 | many | CASQGQRYNEQFF | TGTGCCAGCCAGGGCCAACGCTACAATGAGCAGTTCTTC
TRBJ2-7 | TRBD1 | TRBV7-2 | . | CASSFAGTGGFEQYF | TGTGCCAGCAGCTTCGCCGGGACAGGGGGCTTCGAGCAGTACTTC
TRBJ2-2 | . | TRBV20-1 | . | CSAREGNRASNTGELFF | TGCAGTGCTAGAGAGGGAAACAGGGCTTCGAACACCGGGGAGCTGTTTTTT
TRBJ2-3 | . | TRBV11-3 | many | CASSLDGDTQYF | TGTGCCAGCAGCTTAGATGGAGATACGCAGTATTTT
TRBJ2-7 | . | TRBV20-1 | many | CSARDWRRSAPYEQYF | TGCAGTGCTAGAGATTGGAGGAGGTCAGCTCCCTACGAGCAGTACTTC
TRBJ2-7 | . | TRBV20-1 | . | CCARDSAPGGASLEQYF | TGCTGTGCTAGAGATTCGGCCCCAGGGGGGGCCAGTCTCGAGCAGTACTTC
TRBJ2-5 | TRBD2 | TRBV11-3 | many | CASSLGYGGRKETQYF | TGTGCCAGCAGCTTAGGATACGGCGGGAGGAAAGAGACCCAGTACTTC
TRBJ1-2 | . | TRBV4-2 | many | CASSQETYYGYTF | TGTGCCAGCAGCCAAGAAACTTACTATGGCTACACCTTC